A single TCR beta chain is shown here with its context. Its antigen remains undetermined. Base qualities are not provided; no much larger clone lies one nucleotide away. Counted from cysteine to phenylalanine, this CDR3 has 15 amino acids. Solely the CDR3 DNA is kept, with 45 bases framed from the first base. As encoded in the germline V gene, CDR1 is MNHEY while CDR2 is SVGAGI. Trimming at the junction amounts to 0 bases on V and 0 bases on J, and the germline ends lie 5 bases apart. The source of the sample is a study of PD-L1 blockade in urothelial cancer (dated by TCRdb to 2015 to 2018). Concerning the study at large: Every patient began therapy at some point between 2013 and 2015 and was given atezolizumab 1,200 mg intravenously every 3 weeks. Twenty-five of 29 patients were identified as males with urothelial cancer of bladder origin, and a prior smoking history was reported by 18 of 29 patients. An ECOG performance status of 0 or 1 was recorded for the patients, and 0 to 3 prior chemotherapy regimens had been received by the patients. Blood samples were analyzed at 3 weeks after treatment start (second dose) and at 6 weeks after treatment start. A median of about 150,000 T cells and fewer than 85,000 unique TCRs was obtained from blood samples, and a median clonality of approximately 0.086 was observed. The study was an exploratory multi-omic analysis of somatic, immune and clinical correlates of response to PD-L1 blockade with atezolizumab in urothelial cancer. Pretreatment tumor samples and matched peripheral blood, collected serially before and after atezolizumab treatment, underwent TCR sequencing. Durable clinical benefit meant progression-free survival longer than 6 months, and TCR features were also tested against progression-free and overall survival. In the same patients who had TCR sequencing, pretreatment tumors also underwent whole exome sequencing and RNA sequencing. Durable clinical benefit was achieved by nine patients but not by the remaining 20. Approximately 30 patients had pretreatment blood TCR-seq, roughly 25 had at least one posttreatment blood collection, and roughly 25 had tumor TCR-seq.

The time point tag for this specimen amounts to: pretreatment peripheral blood. A cohort of about 27 patients with locally advanced or metastatic urothelial carcinoma, treated at Memorial Sloan Kettering on a trial protocol, was included. Peripheral blood mononuclear cells were collected pretreatment and during treatment, with between 1 and 8 total time points per patient. The Qiagen DNeasy Blood extraction kit was used to purify genomic DNA from total PBMCs and tumor samples. PBMCs were collected pretreatment and during treatment, and were isolated and stored as previously described. On the study overall, not on this receptor specifically: Because the sample size was small (n ≈ 31) and many exploratory analyses were performed, the results are intended to be hypothesis-generating. Among patients with durable benefit, tumor-associated TCR clones showed greater expansion in peripheral blood 3 weeks after treatment started (n ≈ 20, p = 0.022). Improved progression-free and overall survival was found to be associated with pretreatment peripheral blood TCR clonality below the median.

Synthetic TCR analog templates were spiked into each PCR to estimate absolute template abundance from read counts. The immunoSEQ assay used bias-controlled V and J gene primers to amplify TCRbeta CDR3 regions from genomic DNA. Sequencing of rearranged TCRbeta segments was performed at approximately 20X coverage. The authors' analysis ran thus. Sequencing errors were corrected by clustering and CDR3s were annotated against IMGT to assign V, D and J genes. Only productive TCRbeta rearrangements were used in downstream analyses, excluding out-of-frame or stop-codon sequences. To compute clonality, Shannon entropy was normalized by the log of the number of unique productive sequences and then subtracted from one. Clones differing between time points or between blood and tumor were identified using Fisher's exact test with Benjamini-Hochberg correction, with an adjusted p below 0.01 applied as the threshold. As stored in TCRdb, this immuneACCESS dataset retains in-frame rearrangements with V and J assigned. A fraction of the clones does not appear; measured against another copy, unresolved V genes explain less than half of the discrepancy, and the remainder lacks a known reason. V, J and clone size are those of that table, while D and trimming were read from the DNA. The sample has fewer than 60,000 clones on record, 85% to 90% of them singletons. The ten largest make up less than 20% of the sample.

The material sequenced was PBMCs, taken around atezolizumab (anti-PD-L1) treatment. The sequence links TRBV6-5 to TRBJ2-2; TRBD1 could be the D gene, as 5 bases match. This receptor was taken from a man aged 65 to 79 with urothelial cancer. CDR3 protein: CASSYSTANTGELFF. The nucleotide sequence reads TGTGCCAGCAGTTACTCGACAGCGAACACCGGGGAGCTGTTTTTT.